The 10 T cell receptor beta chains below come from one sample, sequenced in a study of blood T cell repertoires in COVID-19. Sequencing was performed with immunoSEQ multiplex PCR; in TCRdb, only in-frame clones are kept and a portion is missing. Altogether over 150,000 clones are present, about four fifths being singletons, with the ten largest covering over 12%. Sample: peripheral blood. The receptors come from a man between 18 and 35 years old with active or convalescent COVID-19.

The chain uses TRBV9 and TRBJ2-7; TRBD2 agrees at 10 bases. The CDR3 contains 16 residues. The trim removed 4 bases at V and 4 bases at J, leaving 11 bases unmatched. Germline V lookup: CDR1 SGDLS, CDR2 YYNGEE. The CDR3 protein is CASSSPRASGSYEQYF. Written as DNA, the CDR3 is TGTGCCAGCAGCAGCCCCCGGGCTAGCGGGAGTTACGAGCAGTACTTC.

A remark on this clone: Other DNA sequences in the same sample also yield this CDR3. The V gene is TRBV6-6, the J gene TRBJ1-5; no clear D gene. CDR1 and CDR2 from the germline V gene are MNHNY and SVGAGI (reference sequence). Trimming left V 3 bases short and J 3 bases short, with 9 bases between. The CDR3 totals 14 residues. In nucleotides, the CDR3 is TGTGCCAGCAGTTATGGCCAATACAATCAGCCCCAGCATTTT. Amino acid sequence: CASSYGQYNQPQHF.

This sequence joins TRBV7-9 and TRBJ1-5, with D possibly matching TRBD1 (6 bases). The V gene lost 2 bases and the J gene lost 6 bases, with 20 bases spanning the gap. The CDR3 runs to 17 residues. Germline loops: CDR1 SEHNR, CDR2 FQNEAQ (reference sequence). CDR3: CASSLTIQGRLGQPQHF. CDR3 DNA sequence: TGTGCCAGCAGCTTAACCATACAGGGACGGCTCGGTCAGCCCCAGCATTTT.

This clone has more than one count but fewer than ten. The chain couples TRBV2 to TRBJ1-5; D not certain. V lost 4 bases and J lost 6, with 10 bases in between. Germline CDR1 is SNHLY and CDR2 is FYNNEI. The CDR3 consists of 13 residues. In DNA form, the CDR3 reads TGTGCCAGCAGTGCGGTGAGTAGTCAGCCCCAGCATTTT. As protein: CASSAVSSQPQHF. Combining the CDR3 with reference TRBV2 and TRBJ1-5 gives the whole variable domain EPEVTQTPSHQVTQMGQEVILRCVPISNHLYFYWYRQILGQKVEFLVSFYNNEISEKSEIFDDQFSVERPDGSNFTLKIRSTKLEDSAMYFCASSAVSSQPQHFGDGTRLSIL.

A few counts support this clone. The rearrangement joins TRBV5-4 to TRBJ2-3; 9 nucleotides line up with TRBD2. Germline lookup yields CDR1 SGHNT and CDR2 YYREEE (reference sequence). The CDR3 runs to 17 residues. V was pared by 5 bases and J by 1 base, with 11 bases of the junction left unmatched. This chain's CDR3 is CASRPRGGGAGTDTQYF. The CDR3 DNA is TGTGCCAGCAGGCCCCGGGGCGGGGGGGCAGGCACAGATACGCAGTATTTT. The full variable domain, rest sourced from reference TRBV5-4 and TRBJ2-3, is ETGVTQSPTHLIKTRGQQVTLRCSSQSGHNTVSWYQQALGQGPQFIFQYYREEENGRGNFPPRFSGLQFPNYSSELNVNALELDDSALYLCASRPRGGGAGTDTQYFGPGTRLTVL.

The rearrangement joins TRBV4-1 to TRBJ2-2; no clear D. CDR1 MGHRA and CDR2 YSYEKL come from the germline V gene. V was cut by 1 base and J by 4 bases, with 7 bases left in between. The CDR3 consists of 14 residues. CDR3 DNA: TGCGCCAGCAGCCAAGCCTACAGCACCGGGGAGCTGTTTTTT. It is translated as CASSQAYSTGELFF.

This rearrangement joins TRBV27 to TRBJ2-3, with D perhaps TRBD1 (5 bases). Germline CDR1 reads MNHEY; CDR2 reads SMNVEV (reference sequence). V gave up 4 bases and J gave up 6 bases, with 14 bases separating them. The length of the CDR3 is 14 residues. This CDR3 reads CASSSQGSYDTQYF. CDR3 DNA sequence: TGTGCCAGCAGTTCTCAGGGCTCCTATGATACGCAGTATTTT.

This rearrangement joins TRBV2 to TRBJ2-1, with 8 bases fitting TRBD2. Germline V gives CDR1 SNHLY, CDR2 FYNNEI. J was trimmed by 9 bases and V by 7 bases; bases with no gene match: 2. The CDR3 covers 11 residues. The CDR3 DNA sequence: TGTGCCAGCACAGCGGGGGTTGAGCAGTTCTTC. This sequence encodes CASTAGVEQFF.

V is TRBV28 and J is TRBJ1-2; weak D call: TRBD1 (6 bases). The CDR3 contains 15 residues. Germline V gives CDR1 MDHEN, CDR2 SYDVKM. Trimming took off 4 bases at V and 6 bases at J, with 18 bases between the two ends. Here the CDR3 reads CASSSLIQGRHGYTF. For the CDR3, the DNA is TGTGCCAGCAGTTCCCTGATACAGGGACGGCATGGCTACACCTTC.

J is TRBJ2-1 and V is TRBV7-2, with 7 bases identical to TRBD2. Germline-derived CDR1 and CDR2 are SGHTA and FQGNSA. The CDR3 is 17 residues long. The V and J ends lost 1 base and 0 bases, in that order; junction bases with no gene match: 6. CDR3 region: CASSLEAGRSSYNEQFF. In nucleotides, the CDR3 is TGTGCCAGCAGCTTAGAAGCGGGAAGGAGCTCCTACAATGAGCAGTTCTTC. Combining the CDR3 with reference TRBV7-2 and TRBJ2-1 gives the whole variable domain GAGVSQSPSNKVTEKGKDVELRCDPISGHTALYWYRQSLGQGLEFLIYFQGNSAPDKSGLPSDRFSAERTGGSVSTLTIQRTQQEDSAVYLCASSLEAGRSSYNEQFFGPGTRLTVL.